The T cell receptor beta chain under discussion was sequenced for a study of blood T cells in healthy people across ages. The use of a sample-barcoded 5' primer and a J-beta primer mix characterized a second PCR of roughly 6 to 11 cycles. TCRdb reprocessed the 5' RACE reads via MiXCR and lists one record per CDR3 protein. The sample carries roughly 800,000 distinct CDR3 sequences, about 26% recorded once. This clonotype turned up a few times. Sample donors were healthy Caucasian individuals that came from Russia, aged roughly 6 to 95. Researchers isolated at least 7 million PBMCs per sample. A further study also used this sample, focusing on T cells of mothers and their children. From that second work: A few healthy Caucasian mothers served as donors, and their six children did as well. Related mother-child pairs shared marginally more repertoire than unrelated pairs, though not significantly.

This clonotype originated in a boy aged 5-17 years in good health. Sequencing was performed on blood.

CDR3 region: CASSRREGLNYGYTF. CDR3 nucleotide sequence: TGTGCCAGCAGCCGGAGGGAGGGTTTAAACTATGGCTACACCTTC. V is TRBV5-5 and J is TRBJ1-2; D unclear. The CDR3 contains 15 residues. Trimming removed 4 bases at V and 2 bases at J, with 15 bases between. The germline gives CDR1 SGHKS, CDR2 YYEKEE (reference sequence).